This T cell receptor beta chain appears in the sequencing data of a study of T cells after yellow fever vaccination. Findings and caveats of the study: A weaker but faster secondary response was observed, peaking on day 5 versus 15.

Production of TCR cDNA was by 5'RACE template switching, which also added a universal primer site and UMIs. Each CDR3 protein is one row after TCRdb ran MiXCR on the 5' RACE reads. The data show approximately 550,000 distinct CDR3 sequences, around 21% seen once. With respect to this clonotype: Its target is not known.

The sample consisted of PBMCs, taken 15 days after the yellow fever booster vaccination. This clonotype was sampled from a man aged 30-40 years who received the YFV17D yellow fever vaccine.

CDR3 nucleotides: TGTGCCATCAGCGAGCCCTCTAGCGGGATGTACAATGAGCAGTTCTTC. As protein: CAISEPSSGMYNEQFF. The V gene is TRBV10-3, the J gene TRBJ2-1, with 9 bases fitting TRBD2. The CDR3 totals 16 residues. With V trimmed by 6 bases and J by 4 bases, 10 bases remained unmatched. The germline CDR1 and CDR2 sequences are ENHRY and SYGVKD.